This TCR beta chain emerged from a study of glioma-infiltrating T cells. With respect to this clonotype: The junction and the germline gene differ at one end; a read error may be behind it.

Amplification of TCR alpha and beta CDR3 regions from RNA used iRepertoire nested multiplex PCR. One-step reverse transcription and amplification started from around 100-400 ng of tissue mRNA or PBMC total RNA. TCRdb ran MiXCR on the multiplex PCR reads and lists one entry per CDR3 protein. The sample gives roughly 200,000 distinct CDR3 sequences, around 40% of which show up once; around 5.2% is in the top ten. Sequencing used glioma tissue, nonneoplastic brain tissue, or PBMCs (not recorded which). This TCR derives from a human donor with low-grade glioma or glioblastoma, undergoing nonglioma brain surgery, or in good health (not recorded which).

CDR3 region: CASRIAGPSTDTKYF. The CDR3, as DNA: TGTGCCAGCAGGATAGCGGGCCCTAGCACAGATACGAAGTATTTT. The J gene is TRBJ2-3, the V gene TRBV2, with 7 bases fitting TRBD2. CDR3 length: 15 amino acids. Germline lookup yields CDR1 SNHLY and CDR2 FYNNEI.